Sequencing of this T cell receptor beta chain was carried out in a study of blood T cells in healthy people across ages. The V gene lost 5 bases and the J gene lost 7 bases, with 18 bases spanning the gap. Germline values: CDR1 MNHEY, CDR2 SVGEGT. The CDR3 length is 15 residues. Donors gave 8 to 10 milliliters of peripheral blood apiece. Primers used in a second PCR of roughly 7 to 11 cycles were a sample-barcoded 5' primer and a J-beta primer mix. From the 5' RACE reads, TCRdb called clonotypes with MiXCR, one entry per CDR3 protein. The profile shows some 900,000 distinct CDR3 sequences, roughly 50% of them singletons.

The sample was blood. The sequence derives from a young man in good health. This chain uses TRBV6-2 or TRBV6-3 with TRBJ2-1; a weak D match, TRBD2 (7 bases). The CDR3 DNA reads TGTGCCAGCAGTCTAGGGTGGGGGGGCTGGAATGAGCAGTTCTTC. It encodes CASSLGWGGWNEQFF.